The 22 T cell receptor beta chains reported below all come from one sample, sequenced in a study of blood T cell repertoires in COVID-19. Produced via immunoSEQ multiplex PCR; TCRdb's table is partial and in-frame only. Among 310,000 or so clones listed, roughly 86% were seen once. The specimen was peripheral blood. The receptors shown here come from a woman aged 25 to 39 with COVID-19, enrolled during active disease.

This clone has just one count. Here the CDR3 DNA reads TGTGCCATCAGTAGAACAGGGGACCCCTCTGGAAACACCATATATTTT. Translating gives CAISRTGDPSGNTIYF. The rearrangement links TRBV10-3 to TRBJ1-3; the match to TRBD1 covers 7 bases. There are 16 residues in the CDR3. V lost 5 bases and J lost 0; bases outside the gene matches: 7. Germline CDR1 reads ENHRY; CDR2 reads SYGVKD.

This chain uses TRBV6-5 with TRBJ2-2; D gene unclear. CDR1 and CDR2 from the germline V gene are MNHEY and SVGAGI. The CDR3 has 14 amino acids. The germline V and J ends were trimmed by 7 bases and 0 bases, with 9 bases remaining between them. The CDR3 is CASTRRPNTGELFF. The CDR3, as DNA: TGTGCCAGCACACGGCGGCCGAACACCGGGGAGCTGTTTTTT.

This rearrangement joins TRBV30 to TRBJ2-1; tentatively, D is TRBD2 (6 bases). Germline-derived CDR1 and CDR2 are GTSNPN and SVGIG (reference sequence). The V end was cut by 6 bases, the J end by 0 bases, with 15 bases between. CDR3 length: 15 amino acids. CDR3 sequence: CACSGLRSSYNEQFF. CDR3 coding DNA: TGTGCCTGTTCGGGACTTAGGAGCTCCTACAATGAGCAGTTCTTC.

The chain recombines TRBV7-3 with TRBJ2-1; D is perhaps TRBD2 (6 bases). The V end lost 6 bases, the J end lost 0 bases, and 12 bases lay between the germline ends. This CDR3 contains 15 residues. The germline CDR1 and CDR2 sequences are SGHTA and FQGTGA. CDR3 DNA: TGTGCCAGCAGGTTTAGCGGAAGCTCCTACAATGAGCAGTTCTTC. Translating gives CASRFSGSSYNEQFF.

This clone was found a few times. The genes are TRBV5-8 and TRBJ1-1, with D tentatively TRBD1 (5 bases). The V and J ends lost 1 base and 4 bases respectively, with 8 bases between them. CDR1 is SGHTS, CDR2 YDEGEE, per germline. CDR3 length equals 13 residues. The CDR3 here is CASSLTGGTEAFF. The CDR3 DNA reads TGTGCCAGCAGCTTGACGGGGGGCACTGAAGCTTTCTTT.

This clone was observed a single time. CDR3: CAWSGRGNEQFF. In DNA form, the CDR3 reads TGTGCCTGGAGCGGGAGGGGCAATGAGCAGTTCTTC. The chain carries TRBV30 and TRBJ2-1; 8 positions match TRBD2. The junction had 1 base not matched to a gene; V was cut back by 3 bases and J by 6 bases. The CDR3 has 12 residues. CDR1 is GTSNPN, CDR2 SVGIG, per germline (reference sequence).

CDR3 residues: CSVADPAGTSRYEQYF. The CDR3 DNA reads as TGCAGCGTGGCTGATCCCGCCGGGACTAGTCGGTACGAGCAGTACTTC. The chain is built from TRBV29-1 and TRBJ2-7; 8 nucleotides line up with TRBD2. The germline gives CDR1 SQVTM, CDR2 ANQGSEA. After removal of 6 bases from V and 4 bases from J, the junction contained 17 bases not matched to a gene. This CDR3 has 16 residues.

A few counts support this clone. The rearrangement links TRBV24-1 to TRBJ2-1, with 10 nucleotides matching TRBD1. V dropped 4 bases and J dropped 3; count of bases not matched to a gene: 5. Germline CDR1 KGHDR, CDR2 SFDVKD. The CDR3 is made up of 16 amino acids. CDR3 DNA sequence: TGTGCCACCAGTGAAAAGGGACAGGGGTACTACAATGAGCAGTTCTTC. Its protein is CATSEKGQGYYNEQFF.

The count of this clone is one. The rearrangement links TRBV19 to TRBJ2-1; D not resolved. With 7 bases removed from V and 3 bases from J, the gap between germline ends came to 10 bases. The CDR3 loop spans 13 amino acids. Germline V gene sequence: CDR1 LNHDA, CDR2 SQIVND (reference sequence). The DNA for the CDR3 is TGTGCCAGTATGATGGCAGACTACAATGAGCAGTTCTTC. Translated, it gives CASMMADYNEQFF.

The V and J genes are TRBV6-2 or TRBV6-3 and TRBJ1-1; 9 bases are a match to TRBD1. The trim removed 5 bases at V and 4 bases at J, leaving 11 bases unmatched. Per germline, CDR1 MNHEY and CDR2 SVGEGT. This CDR3 has 16 amino acids. The chain's CDR3 is CASSPRTGEVFTEAFF. The CDR3 DNA reads TGTGCCAGCAGTCCCAGGACAGGGGAGGTATTCACTGAAGCTTTCTTT.

The CDR3 is CASSPGQGRYNEQFF. Written as DNA, the CDR3 is TGTGCCAGCAGTCCCGGACAGGGGCGGTACAATGAGCAGTTCTTC. This chain joins TRBV27 and TRBJ2-1, with 9 bases identical to TRBD1. V shed 5 bases and J 4 bases; nucleotides not matched to a gene: 6. Germline CDR1 is MNHEY and CDR2 is SMNVEV (reference sequence). The CDR3 runs 15 residues.

The chain combines TRBV6-5 with TRBJ1-5, with no clear D. CDR1 is MNHEY and CDR2 is SVGAGI in the germline V gene. V dropped 6 bases and J dropped 3 bases, with 15 bases sitting between them. This CDR3 is 15 amino acids long. As DNA, the CDR3 is TGTGCCAGCAGGTCCCCCGGACTGATCAATCAGCCCCAGCATTTT. Translated: CASRSPGLINQPQHF.

The DNA of the CDR3 is TGTGCCACCAGTGAAATCCGGGCTAGCGGGAGTGATGAGCAGTTCTTC. Protein product: CATSEIRASGSDEQFF. The chain carries TRBV24-1 and TRBJ2-1, with 10 bases that match TRBD2. CDR3 size: 16 residues. Germline lookup yields CDR1 KGHDR and CDR2 SFDVKD. V was pared by 4 bases and J by 8 bases, with 10 bases of the junction left unmatched.

This clone was picked up a small number of times. The chain employs TRBV7-9 and TRBJ1-2; no clear D gene. Trimming removed 1 base from V and 2 bases from J, with 11 bases in between. CDR1 is SEHNR and CDR2 is FQNEAQ in the germline V gene (reference sequence). CDR3 length: 15 amino acids. CDR3 DNA sequence: TGTGCCAGCAGCTTAGACTCGGGGATCAACTATGGCTACACCTTC. This translates into CASSLDSGINYGYTF.

The rearrangement uses TRBV7-9 and TRBJ1-2; 10 positions match TRBD1. The CDR3 is 15 amino acids. Germline assignment: CDR1 SEHNR and CDR2 FQNEAQ (reference sequence). V trimming: 5 bases; J trimming: 13 bases; junction bases outside the gene matches: 16. The CDR3 is CASSPRDRGIWASTF. The CDR3 DNA reads TGTGCCAGCAGCCCGAGGGACAGGGGAATTTGGGCTAGCACCTTC.

CDR3 coding DNA: TGTGCCAGCAGCCAAGTCAGTAGCGAGCAGTTCTTC. It codes for CASSQVSSEQFF. V and J are TRBV3-1 (or the pseudogene TRBV3-2) and TRBJ2-1; the D is unclear. This CDR3 spans 12 amino acids. V gave up 1 base and J gave up 10 bases, with 8 bases separating them. The germline V gene encodes CDR1 LGHDT and CDR2 YNNKEL (reference sequence).

This clone was observed a single time. This rearrangement joins TRBV12-3 or TRBV12-4 to TRBJ2-7; D possibly corresponds to TRBD2 (5 bases). V lost 5 bases and J 6 bases, leaving 14 bases between the germline ends. The CDR3 loop spans 13 amino acids. DNA for the CDR3: TGTGCCAGCAGTGCCGGGGTACCTGGCGAGCAGTACTTC. This encodes CASSAGVPGEQYF.

The chain joins TRBV10-3 to TRBJ2-7; D not certain. The CDR3 sequence is 12 residues long. The V and J ends lost 6 bases and 3 bases respectively, with 9 bases between them. CDR1 ENHRY and CDR2 SYGVKD come from the germline V gene. CDR3 in amino acids: CAIRGQFYEQYF. The CDR3 nucleotides are TGTGCCATCAGGGGCCAGTTCTACGAGCAGTACTTC.

The chain is built from TRBV28 and TRBJ2-4, with 11 bases identical to TRBD2. J lost 14 bases, V lost 4 bases, and 10 bases had no gene match. The germline gives CDR1 MDHEN, CDR2 SYDVKM. CDR3 length: 14 residues. The CDR3 here is CASSSHSGRAEEYF. The CDR3, as DNA: TGTGCCAGCAGTTCCCATAGCGGGAGGGCCGAGGAGTACTTC.

The genes are TRBV3-1 (or the pseudogene TRBV3-2) and TRBJ2-7; a possible D gene is TRBD2 (6 bases). CDR1 is LGHDT and CDR2 is YNNKEL in the germline V gene (reference sequence). The CDR3 runs to 13 residues. Trimming left V 3 bases short and J 2 bases short, with 8 bases between. CDR3: CASSQSGAYEQYF. The CDR3 DNA reads TGTGCCAGCAGCCAGTCGGGAGCCTACGAGCAGTACTTC.

The gene calls are TRBV4-3 and TRBJ2-7; 8 nucleotides match TRBD1. The CDR3 is made up of 14 amino acids. V trimming: 4 bases; J trimming: 3 bases; junction bases outside the gene matches: 5. Germline CDR1 reads LGHNA; CDR2 reads YSLEER. CDR3 sequence reads: CASSRGTGDYEQYF. The CDR3 region has the DNA TGCGCCAGCAGCCGGGGGACAGGTGACTACGAGCAGTACTTC.

This clone occurred many times. This CDR3 is also generated by other DNA sequences in the sample. V gene TRBV2 combines with J gene TRBJ2-7; D gene ambiguous. The V gene lost 10 bases and the J gene lost 0 bases, with 10 bases spanning the gap. The germline V gene has CDR1 SNHLY and CDR2 FYNNEI. The CDR3 runs to 12 residues. CDR3 nucleotides: TGTGCCAATTCTCCAGGCTCCTACGAGCAGTACTTC. Its translation: CANSPGSYEQYF.